This TCR beta chain was profiled in a study of blood T cell repertoires in COVID-19. Background on the study: Sources were T cells, B-cell-depleted T cells, or PBMCs; the material itself was cDNA or gDNA.

Original processing methods: Nucleated cell counts were estimated from reference gene primer amplification. Only in-frame clones appear in the TCRdb table, and some are missing; sequencing was by immunoSEQ multiplex PCR. V and J calls and clone size are copied from that table; D and trimming were computed from the DNA. Among fewer than 300,000 clones listed, 81% were seen once. Looked up from germline, CDR1 is SGHRS and CDR2 is YFSETQ. This CDR3 contains 13 residues. V lost 0 bases, J lost 1 base, and 4 bases lay in between. This clone was picked up one time. Other DNA sequences from this sample encode an identical CDR3 as well.

The chain recombines TRBV5-1 with TRBJ1-1; D is undetermined. The receptor comes from a woman in her sixties or seventies with active or convalescent COVID-19. The sample was peripheral blood. The CDR3 bases are TGCGCCAGCAGCTTGGGAGGGAACACTGAAGCTTTCTTT. Translation gives CASSLGGNTEAFF.